The clone carrying this T cell receptor (beta chain) was seen ten or more times. What it binds is unknown. The CDR3 length is 12 residues. Germline values: CDR1 LNHDA, CDR2 SQIVND (reference sequence). Trimming at V came to 7 bases and at J to 3 bases, leaving 1 base not matched to a gene. Samples came from axillary lymph nodes draining the breast cancer. This sample stems from a study of breast tumors, draining lymph nodes, adjacent tissues. Notes on the study in general: Tumor TCR diversity was below lymph nodes but above nontumor tissue.

Using its own MiXCR run on the multiplex PCR reads, TCRdb lists one record per CDR3 protein. The repertoire holds over 150,000 distinct CDR3 sequences, with 33% as singletons. Sequenced sample: axillary lymph node tissue. The V gene is TRBV19, the J gene TRBJ1-2; TRBD1 matches at 8 bases. The receptor was derived from a female donor with breast cancer. Some clones in this sample may be carry-over from other donors' samples. The chain's CDR3 is CASKTGDYGYTF. CDR3 coding DNA: TGTGCCAGTAAGACAGGGGACTATGGCTACACCTTC.